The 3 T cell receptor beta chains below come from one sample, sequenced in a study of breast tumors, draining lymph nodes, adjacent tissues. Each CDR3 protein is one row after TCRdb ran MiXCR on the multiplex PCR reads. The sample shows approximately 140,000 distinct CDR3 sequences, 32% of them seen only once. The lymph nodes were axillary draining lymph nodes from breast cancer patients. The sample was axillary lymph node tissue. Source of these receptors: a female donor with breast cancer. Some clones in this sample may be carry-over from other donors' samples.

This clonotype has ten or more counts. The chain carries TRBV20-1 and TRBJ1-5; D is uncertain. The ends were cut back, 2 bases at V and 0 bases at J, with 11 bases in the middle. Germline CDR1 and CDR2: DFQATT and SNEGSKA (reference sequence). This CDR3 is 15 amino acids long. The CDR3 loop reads CSARWGRGSNQPQHF. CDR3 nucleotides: TGCAGTGCTAGATGGGGTCGAGGTAGCAATCAGCCCCAGCATTTT.

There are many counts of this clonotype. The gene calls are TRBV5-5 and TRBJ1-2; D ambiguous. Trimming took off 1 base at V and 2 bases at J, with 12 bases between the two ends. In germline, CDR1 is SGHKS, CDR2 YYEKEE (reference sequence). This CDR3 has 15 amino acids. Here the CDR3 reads CASSLNPELNYGYTF. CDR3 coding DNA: TGTGCCAGCAGCTTGAATCCCGAGTTGAACTATGGCTACACCTTC.

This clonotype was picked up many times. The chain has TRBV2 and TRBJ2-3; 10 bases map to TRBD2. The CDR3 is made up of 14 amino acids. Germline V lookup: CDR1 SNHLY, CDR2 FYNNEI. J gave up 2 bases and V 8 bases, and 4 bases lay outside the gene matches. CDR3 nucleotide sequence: TGTGCCAGCGGTAGCGGGGGGCTCACAGATACGCAGTATTTT. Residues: CASGSGGLTDTQYF.